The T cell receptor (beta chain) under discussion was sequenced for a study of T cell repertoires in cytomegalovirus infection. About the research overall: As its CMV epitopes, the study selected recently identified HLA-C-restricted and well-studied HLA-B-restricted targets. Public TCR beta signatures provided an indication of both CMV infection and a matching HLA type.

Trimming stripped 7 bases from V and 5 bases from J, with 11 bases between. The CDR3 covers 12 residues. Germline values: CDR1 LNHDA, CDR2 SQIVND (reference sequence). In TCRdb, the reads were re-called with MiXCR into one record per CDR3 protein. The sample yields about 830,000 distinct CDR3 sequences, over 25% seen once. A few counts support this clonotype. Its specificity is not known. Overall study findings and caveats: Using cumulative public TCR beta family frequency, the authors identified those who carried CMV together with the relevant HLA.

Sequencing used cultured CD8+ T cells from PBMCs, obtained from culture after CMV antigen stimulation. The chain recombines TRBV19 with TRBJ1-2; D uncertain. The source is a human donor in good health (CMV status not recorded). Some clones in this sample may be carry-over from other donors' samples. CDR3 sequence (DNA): TGTGCCAGTACCTACGGACCTTATGGCTACACCTTC. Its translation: CASTYGPYGYTF.